This TCR beta chain was found in a study of blood T cell repertoires in COVID-19. The CDR3 covers 14 residues. Germline CDR1 and CDR2: MNHEY and SMNVEV (reference sequence). V lost 3 bases and J lost 7, with 15 bases in between. Data came from immunoSEQ multiplex PCR; TCRdb stores just in-frame clones and leaves some out. The profile covers 75,000 to 90,000 clones, with roughly 88% appearing a single time and under 1.1% taken by the ten largest. The sequenced sample was peripheral blood. The TCR originated in a woman in her fifties or sixties in a cohort sampled during active COVID-19. The J gene is TRBJ1-1, the V gene TRBV27, with D possibly matching TRBD1 (6 bases). Written as DNA, the CDR3 is TGTGCCAGCAGTTTCGGGGGGGCTCGTGGTGAAGCTTTCTTT. Its protein is CASSFGGARGEAFF.